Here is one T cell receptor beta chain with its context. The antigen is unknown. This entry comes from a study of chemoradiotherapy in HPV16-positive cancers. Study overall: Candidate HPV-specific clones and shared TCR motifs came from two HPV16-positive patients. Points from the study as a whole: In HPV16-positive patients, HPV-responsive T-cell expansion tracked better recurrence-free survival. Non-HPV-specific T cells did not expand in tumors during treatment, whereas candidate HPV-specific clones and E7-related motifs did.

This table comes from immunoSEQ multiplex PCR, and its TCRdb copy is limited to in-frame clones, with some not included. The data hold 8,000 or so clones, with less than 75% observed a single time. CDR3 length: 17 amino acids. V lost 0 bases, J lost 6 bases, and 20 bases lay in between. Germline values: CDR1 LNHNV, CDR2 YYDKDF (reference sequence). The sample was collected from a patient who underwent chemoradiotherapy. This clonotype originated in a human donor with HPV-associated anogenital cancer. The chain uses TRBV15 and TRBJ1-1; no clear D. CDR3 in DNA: TGTGCCACCAGCAGAGATTATGGGGTCTTGATTGTCCCTGAAGCTTTCTTT. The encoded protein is CATSRDYGVLIVPEAFF.